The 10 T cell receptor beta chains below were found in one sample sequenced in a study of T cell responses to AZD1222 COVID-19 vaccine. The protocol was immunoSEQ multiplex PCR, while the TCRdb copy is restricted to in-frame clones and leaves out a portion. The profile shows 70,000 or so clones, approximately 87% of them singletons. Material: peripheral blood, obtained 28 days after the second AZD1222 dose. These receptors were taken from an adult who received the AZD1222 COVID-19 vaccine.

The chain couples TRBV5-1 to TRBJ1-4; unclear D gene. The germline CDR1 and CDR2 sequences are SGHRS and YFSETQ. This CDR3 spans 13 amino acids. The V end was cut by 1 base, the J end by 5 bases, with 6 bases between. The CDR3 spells CASSLKVNEKLFF. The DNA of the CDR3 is TGCGCCAGCAGCTTGAAAGTAAATGAAAAACTGTTTTTT.

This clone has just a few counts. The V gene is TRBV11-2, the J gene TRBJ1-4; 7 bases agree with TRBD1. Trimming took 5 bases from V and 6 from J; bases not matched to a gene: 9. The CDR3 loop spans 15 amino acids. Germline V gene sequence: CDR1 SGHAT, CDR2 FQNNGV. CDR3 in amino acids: CASSPSGGDDEKLFF. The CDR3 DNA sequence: TGTGCCAGCAGCCCCTCAGGGGGTGATGATGAAAAACTGTTTTTT.

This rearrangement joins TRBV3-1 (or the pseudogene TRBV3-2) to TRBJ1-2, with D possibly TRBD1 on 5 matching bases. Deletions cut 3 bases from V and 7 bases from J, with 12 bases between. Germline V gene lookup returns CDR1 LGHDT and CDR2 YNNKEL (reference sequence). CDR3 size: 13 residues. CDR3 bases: TGTGCCAGCAGCCACCGGCAGGGAGGTGGCTACACCTTC. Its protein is CASSHRQGGGYTF.

CDR3 sequence (DNA): TGCGCCAGCAGTGGGACAAGTGGGTGGTTAAATTCACCCCTCCACTTT. Its protein is CASSGTSGWLNSPLHF. The V call is TRBV10-2, the J call TRBJ1-6; TRBD1 might be the D (5 bases). V lost 4 bases and J lost 7, with 17 bases in between. Germline V gene data show CDR1 as WSHSY and CDR2 as SAAADI. The CDR3 has 16 amino acids.

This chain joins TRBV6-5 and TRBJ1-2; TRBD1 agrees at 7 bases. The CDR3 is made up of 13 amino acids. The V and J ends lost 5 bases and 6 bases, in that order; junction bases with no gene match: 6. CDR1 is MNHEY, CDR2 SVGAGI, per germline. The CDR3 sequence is CASSTGAGDGYTF. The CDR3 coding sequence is TGTGCCAGCAGTACAGGGGCAGGGGATGGCTACACCTTC.

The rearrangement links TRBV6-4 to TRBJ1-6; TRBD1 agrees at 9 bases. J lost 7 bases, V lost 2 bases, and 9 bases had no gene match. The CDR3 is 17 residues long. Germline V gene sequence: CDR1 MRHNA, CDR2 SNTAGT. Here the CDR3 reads CASSDTNTTGGNSPLHF. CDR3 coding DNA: TGTGCCAGCAGTGACACCAATACGACAGGGGGGAATTCACCCCTCCACTTT.

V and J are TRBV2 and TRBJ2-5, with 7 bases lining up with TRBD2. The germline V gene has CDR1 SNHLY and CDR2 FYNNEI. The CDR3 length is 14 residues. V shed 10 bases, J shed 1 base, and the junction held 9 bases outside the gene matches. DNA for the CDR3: TGTGCCACAGCAGATTTAGCGGGCCAAGAGACCCAGTACTTC. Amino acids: CATADLAGQETQYF. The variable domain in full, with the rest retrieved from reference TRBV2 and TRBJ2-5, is EPEVTQTPSHQVTQMGQEVILRCVPISNHLYFYWYRQILGQKVEFLVSFYNNEISEKSEIFDDQFSVERPDGSNFTLKIRSTKLEDSAMYFCATADLAGQETQYFGPGTRLLVL.

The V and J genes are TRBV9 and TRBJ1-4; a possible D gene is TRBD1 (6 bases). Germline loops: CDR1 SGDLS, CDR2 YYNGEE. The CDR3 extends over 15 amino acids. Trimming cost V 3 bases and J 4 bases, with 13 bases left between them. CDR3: CASSGVGGLNEKLFF. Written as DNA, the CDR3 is TGTGCCAGCAGCGGTGTTGGGGGGCTTAATGAAAAACTGTTTTTT.

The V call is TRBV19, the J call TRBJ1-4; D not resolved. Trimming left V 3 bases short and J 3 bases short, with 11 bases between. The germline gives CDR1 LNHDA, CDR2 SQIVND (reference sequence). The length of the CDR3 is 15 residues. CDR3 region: CASSIVRVSNEKLFF. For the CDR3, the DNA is TGTGCCAGTAGTATTGTGAGGGTTTCTAATGAAAAACTGTTTTTT.

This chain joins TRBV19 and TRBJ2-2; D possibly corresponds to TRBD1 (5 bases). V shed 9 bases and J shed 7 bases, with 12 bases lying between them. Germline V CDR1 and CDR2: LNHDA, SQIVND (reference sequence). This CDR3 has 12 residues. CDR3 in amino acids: CASRVWDGELFF. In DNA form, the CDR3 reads TGTGCCAGCAGGGTGTGGGACGGGGAGCTGTTTTTT.